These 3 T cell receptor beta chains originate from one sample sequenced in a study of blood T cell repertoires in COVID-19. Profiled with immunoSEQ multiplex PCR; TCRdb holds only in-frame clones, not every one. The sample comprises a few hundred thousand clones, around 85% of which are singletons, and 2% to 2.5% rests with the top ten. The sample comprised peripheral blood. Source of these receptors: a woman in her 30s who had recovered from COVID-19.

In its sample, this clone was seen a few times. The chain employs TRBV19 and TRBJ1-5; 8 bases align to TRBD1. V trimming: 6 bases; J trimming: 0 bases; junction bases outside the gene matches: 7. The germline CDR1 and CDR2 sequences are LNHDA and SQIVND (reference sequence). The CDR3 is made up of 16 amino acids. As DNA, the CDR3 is TGTGCCAGTAGCTACGGACAGGGACTTAGCAATCAGCCCCAGCATTTT. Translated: CASSYGQGLSNQPQHF.

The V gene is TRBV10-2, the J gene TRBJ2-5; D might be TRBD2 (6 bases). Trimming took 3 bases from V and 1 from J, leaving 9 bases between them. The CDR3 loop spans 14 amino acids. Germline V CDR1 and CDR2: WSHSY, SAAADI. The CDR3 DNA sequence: TGCGCCAGCAGTGAATACGGGAGCCAAGAGACCCAGTACTTC. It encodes CASSEYGSQETQYF.

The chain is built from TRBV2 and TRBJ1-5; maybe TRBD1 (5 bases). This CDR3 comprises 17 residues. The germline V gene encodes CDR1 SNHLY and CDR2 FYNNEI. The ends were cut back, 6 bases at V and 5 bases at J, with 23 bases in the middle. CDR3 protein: CASRESGGSSSDQPQHF. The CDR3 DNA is TGTGCCAGCAGGGAATCCGGGGGGTCCTCTTCGGATCAGCCCCAGCATTTT. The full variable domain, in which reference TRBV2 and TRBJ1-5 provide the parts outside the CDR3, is EPEVTQTPSHQVTQMGQEVILRCVPISNHLYFYWYRQILGQKVEFLVSFYNNEISEKSEIFDDQFSVERPDGSNFTLKIRSTKLEDSAMYFCASRESGGSSSDQPQHFGDGTRLSIL.